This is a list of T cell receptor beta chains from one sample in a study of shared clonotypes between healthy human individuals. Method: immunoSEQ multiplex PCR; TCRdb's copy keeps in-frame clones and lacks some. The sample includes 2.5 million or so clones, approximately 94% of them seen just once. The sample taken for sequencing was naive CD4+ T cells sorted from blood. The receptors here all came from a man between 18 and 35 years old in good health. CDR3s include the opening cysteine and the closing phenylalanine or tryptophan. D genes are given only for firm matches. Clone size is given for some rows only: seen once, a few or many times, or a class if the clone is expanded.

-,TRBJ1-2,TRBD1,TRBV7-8,TGTGCCAGCAGCTTAAGTACAGGGGTTGGCTATGGCTACACCTTC,CASSLSTGVGYGYTF
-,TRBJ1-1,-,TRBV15,TGTGCCACCAGCAGAGGTGGTGAGAAGAACACTGAAGCTTTCTTT,CATSRGGEKNTEAFF
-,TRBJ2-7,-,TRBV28,TGTGCCAGCAGTCCTCGACAGGTTACCTACGAGCAGTACTTC,CASSPRQVTYEQYF
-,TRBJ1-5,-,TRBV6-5,TGTGCCAGCAGACTTACTTTGGGGAGCAATCAGCCCCAGCATTTT,CASRLTLGSNQPQHF
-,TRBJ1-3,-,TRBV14,TGTGCCAGCAGCCAAGATAGGCTGAGCTCTGGAAACACCATATATTTT,CASSQDRLSSGNTIYF
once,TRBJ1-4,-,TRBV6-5,TGTGCCAGCAGGACAGGTCCTCGTAATGAAAAACTGTTTTTT,CASRTGPRNEKLFF
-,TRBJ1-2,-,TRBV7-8,TGTGCCAGCAGCTCATACGCGGAGACTTCTAACTATGGCTACACCTTC,CASSSYAETSNYGYTF
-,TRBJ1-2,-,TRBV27,TGTGCCAGCAGTTTACGGGGTGGGGTAAACTATGGCTACACCTTC,CASSLRGGVNYGYTF
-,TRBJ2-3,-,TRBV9,TGTGCCAGCAGCGTAGCGGGGACAGCGGGAACAGATACGCAGTATTTT,CASSVAGTAGTDTQYF
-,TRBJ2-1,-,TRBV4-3,TGCGCCAGCAGCCGAACCGGGACCCGCTCCTACAATGAGCAGTTCTTC,CASSRTGTRSYNEQFF
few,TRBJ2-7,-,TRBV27,TGTGCCAGCAGGCAGACAAGGGGCTCCTACGAGCAGTACTTC,CASRQTRGSYEQYF
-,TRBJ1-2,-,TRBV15,TGTGCCACCAGCAGAGATCGGGCGGGAACCAGCTATGGCTACACCTTC,CATSRDRAGTSYGYTF
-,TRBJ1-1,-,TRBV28,TGTGCCAGCAGTAGGGGGGGGCAGCAAGATGCTTTCTTT,CASSRGGQQDAFF
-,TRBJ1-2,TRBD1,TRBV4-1,TGCGCCAGCAGCCAAGCTCGCCGGGACAGGGGGACTGGCTACACCTTC,CASSQARRDRGTGYTF
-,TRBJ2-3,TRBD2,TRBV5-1,TGCGCCAGCAGCCTGGGCGGGAGTACCACAGATACGCAGTATTTT,CASSLGGSTTDTQYF
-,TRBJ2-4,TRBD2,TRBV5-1,TGCGCCAGCAGCTTGGCCGGGGGGACCAACATTCAGTACTTC,CASSLAGGTNIQYF
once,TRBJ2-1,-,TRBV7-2,TGTGCCAGCAGCTCGAGTAGCGGAGAATACAATGAGCAGTTCTTC,CASSSSSGEYNEQFF
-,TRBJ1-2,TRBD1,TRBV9,TGTGCCAGCAGCGTCGCCCCGGGACAGAGCTATGGCTACACCTTC,CASSVAPGQSYGYTF
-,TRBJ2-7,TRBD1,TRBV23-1,TGCGCCAGCAGTCAAACGATGACAGGGGCGCCCACCTACGAGCAGTACTTC,CASSQTMTGAPTYEQYF
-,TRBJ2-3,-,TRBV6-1,TGTGCCAGCGACAGGGAGGCCTCAGATACGCAGTATTTT,CASDREASDTQYF
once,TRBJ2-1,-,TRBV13,TGTGCCAGCAGCTTAACGGGTTCCTACAATGAGCAGTTCTTC,CASSLTGSYNEQFF
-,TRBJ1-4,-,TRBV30,TGTGCCTCATTGACGGGGGTGGGAGAAAAACTGTTTTTT,CASLTGVGEKLFF
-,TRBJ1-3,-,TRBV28,TGTGCCAGCAACACCCAGGGTTCTGGAAACACCATATATTTT,CASNTQGSGNTIYF
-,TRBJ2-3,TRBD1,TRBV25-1,TGTGCCAGCAGCCGGACAGGGGGCACAGATACGCAGTATTTT,CASSRTGGTDTQYF
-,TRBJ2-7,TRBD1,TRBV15,TGTGCCACCAGCAGCCTCGACAGGGGAAAGAACGAGCAGTACTTC,CATSSLDRGKNEQYF
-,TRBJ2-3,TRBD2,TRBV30,TGTGCCTGGAGCAGACTAGCGGGGATCACAGATACGCAGTATTTT,CAWSRLAGITDTQYF
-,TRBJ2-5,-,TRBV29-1,TGCAGCGTTCGCCTCCAGGCGGAGGAGACCCAGTACTTC,CSVRLQAEETQYF
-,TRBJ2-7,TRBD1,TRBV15,TGTGCCACCAGCAGAGGACAGGGGCTCCCCTACGAGCAGTACTTC,CATSRGQGLPYEQYF
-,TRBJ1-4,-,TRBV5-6,TGTGCCAGCAGCTTGGCGGGGATTAATGAAAAACTGTTTTTT,CASSLAGINEKLFF
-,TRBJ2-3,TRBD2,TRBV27,TGTGCCAGCACCCTCCATGGACTAGAACTCACAGATACGCAGTATTTT,CASTLHGLELTDTQYF
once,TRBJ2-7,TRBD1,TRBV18,TGTGCCAGCTCACAGGGACAGGGAATAGACGAGCAGTACTTC,CASSQGQGIDEQYF
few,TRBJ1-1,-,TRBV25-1,TGTGCCAACCCTCGGACGGGGAACACTGAAGCTTTCTTT,CANPRTGNTEAFF
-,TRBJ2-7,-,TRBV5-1,TGCGCCAGCAGCTTGGTGCAGGGTCTCGACGAGCAGTACTTC,CASSLVQGLDEQYF
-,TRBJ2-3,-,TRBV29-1,TGCAGCGTTGACGGGGGTGTGGGGGATACGCAGTATTTT,CSVDGGVGDTQYF
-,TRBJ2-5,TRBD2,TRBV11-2,TGTGCCAGCAGCTTAGGTAGCGGGCGGCAAGAGACCCAGTACTTC,CASSLGSGRQETQYF
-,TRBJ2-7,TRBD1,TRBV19,TGTGCCACCCAGGGGGTCTACGAGCAGTACTTC,CATQGVYEQYF